This T cell receptor beta chain was documented in a study of breast tumors, draining lymph nodes, adjacent tissues. CDR3 length: 16 residues. The V and J ends lost 0 bases and 2 bases, in that order; junction bases with no gene match: 5. The germline V gene encodes CDR1 MNHEY and CDR2 SVGAGI. Axillary draining lymph nodes of breast cancer patients supplied the node samples. At least ten counts were recorded for this clonotype. No antigen is known for it. TCRdb analysed the multiplex PCR reads with MiXCR anew, one entry per CDR3 protein. The data show approximately 150,000 distinct CDR3 sequences, 30% to 35% seen once. Findings of the study overall: Compared with lymph nodes, tumors were less diverse; compared with nontumor tissue, more. Findings are consistent with lymph node origin and intratumoral expansion of most tumor T cells. That most tumor T cells come from lymph nodes remained unproven. Luminal-like breast cancer showed significantly greater tumor-nontumor repertoire similarity than basal-like breast cancer did.

The chain is built from TRBV6-5 and TRBJ2-3, with 7 bases matching TRBD2. The sequenced sample was axillary lymph node tissue. This receptor was obtained from a female donor with breast cancer. Some clones in this sample may be carry-over from other donors' samples. The CDR3 here is CASSYSSGATTDTQYF. The CDR3 DNA follows: TGTGCCAGCAGTTACTCCAGCGGGGCAACCACAGATACGCAGTATTTT.